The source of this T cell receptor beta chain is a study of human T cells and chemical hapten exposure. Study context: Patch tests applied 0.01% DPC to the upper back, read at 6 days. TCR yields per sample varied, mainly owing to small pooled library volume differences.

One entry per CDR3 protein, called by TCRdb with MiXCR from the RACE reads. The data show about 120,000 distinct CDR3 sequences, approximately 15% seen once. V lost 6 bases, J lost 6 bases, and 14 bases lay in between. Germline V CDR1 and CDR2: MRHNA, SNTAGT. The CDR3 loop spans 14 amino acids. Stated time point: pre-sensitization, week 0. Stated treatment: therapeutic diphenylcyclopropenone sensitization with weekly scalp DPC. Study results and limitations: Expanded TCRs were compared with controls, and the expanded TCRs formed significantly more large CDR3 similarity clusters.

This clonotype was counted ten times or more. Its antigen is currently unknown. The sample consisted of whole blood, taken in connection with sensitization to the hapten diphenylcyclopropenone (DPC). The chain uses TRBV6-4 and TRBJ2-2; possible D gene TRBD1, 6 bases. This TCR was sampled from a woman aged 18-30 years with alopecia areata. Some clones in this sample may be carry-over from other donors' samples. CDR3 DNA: TGTGCCAGCAGCGCCGGGACAAGGCCCGGGGAGCTGTTTTTT. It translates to CASSAGTRPGELFF.